Presented here are 13 T cell receptor beta chains from one specimen sequenced in a study of CD8+ T cells in alopecia areata. Treatment of the sample: oral pan-JAK inhibitor, 5-10 mg twice daily. From alopecia areata patients, lesional scalp punch biopsies and peripheral blood were collected. RNA, once extracted, was reverse transcribed into cDNA for use as the sequencing template. Produced via immunoSEQ multiplex PCR; TCRdb's table is partial and in-frame only. The repertoire has several thousand clones, around 90% of them found once; the top ten carry less than 20%. The sequences come from skin, collected at week 4, from a patient treated with tofacitinib. The receptors shown here come from a human donor with alopecia areata.

V and J are TRBV7-3 and TRBJ2-1; 8 bases are a match to TRBD2. Looked up from germline, CDR1 is SGHTA and CDR2 is FQGTGA. The V gene end was trimmed by 6 bases and the J gene end by 7 bases; junction bases not matched to a gene: 8. The CDR3 has 14 amino acids. In DNA, the CDR3 is TGTGCCAGCAGTTTCAGCGGGGGAAAAAATGAGCAGTTCTTC. As protein: CASSFSGGKNEQFF. Combining the CDR3 with reference TRBV7-3 and TRBJ2-1 gives the whole variable domain GAGVSQTPSNKVTEKGKYVELRCDPISGHTALYWYRQSLGQGPEFLIYFQGTGAADDSGLPNDRFFAVRPEGSVSTLKIQRTERGDSAVYLCASSFSGGKNEQFFGPGTRLTVL.

The V call is TRBV9, the J call TRBJ1-2; no clear D gene. Trimming stripped 3 bases from V and 5 bases from J, with 17 bases between. The CDR3 spans 15 residues. CDR1 and CDR2 from the germline V gene are SGDLS and YYNGEE. The CDR3 bases are TGTGCCAGCAGCGAGGGTCCGAACGGCGATTATGGCTACACCTTC. Amino acids: CASSEGPNGDYGYTF.

This chain connects TRBV7-2 to TRBJ2-3; D unresolved. V was pared by 5 bases and J by 2 bases, with 2 bases between. This CDR3 is built from 11 residues. Germline V CDR1 and CDR2: SGHTA, FQGNSA. The CDR3 sequence: CASSPTDTQYF. In DNA, the CDR3 is TGTGCCAGCAGCCCCACAGATACGCAGTATTTT.

For the CDR3, the DNA is TGTGCCAGCCCAGCTTCAGATACGCAGTATTTT. Translation: CASPASDTQYF. The gene calls are TRBV2 and TRBJ2-3; no reliable D call. V was trimmed by 8 bases and J by 4 bases, leaving 7 bases between them. Looked up from germline, CDR1 is SNHLY and CDR2 is FYNNEI. CDR3 length: 11 amino acids.

The chain employs TRBV5-4 and TRBJ1-1, with D perhaps matching TRBD1 (6 bases). Deletions cut 6 bases from V and 4 bases from J, with 19 bases between. Germline V gene lookup returns CDR1 SGHNT and CDR2 YYREEE (reference sequence). This CDR3 is 15 amino acids long. The CDR3 DNA follows: TGTGCCAGCACCCCGGAGGGGGGTTGGGGCACTGAAGCTTTCTTT. This codes for CASTPEGGWGTEAFF.

The chain employs TRBV10-3 and TRBJ2-1; TRBD2 aligns across 12 bases. The CDR3 is 17 amino acids. The trim removed 5 bases at V and 7 bases at J, leaving 12 bases unmatched. Germline-derived CDR1 and CDR2 are ENHRY and SYGVKD. DNA of the CDR3: TGTGCCATCAGTCCGGCCGCTAGCGGGGGGGCTCGAAATGAGCAGTTCTTC. Its protein is CAISPAASGGARNEQFF.

The chain is built from TRBV6-6 and TRBJ1-1; D is uncertain. The CDR3 loop spans 13 amino acids. Deletions cut 7 bases from V and 6 bases from J, with 15 bases between. Germline CDR1 MNHNY, CDR2 SVGAGI (reference sequence). The CDR3 protein is CASNTPPVSEAFF. CDR3 nucleotide sequence: TGTGCCAGCAATACCCCCCCGGTTTCTGAAGCTTTCTTT.

V gene TRBV11-2 combines with J gene TRBJ1-2, with D maybe TRBD1 (5 bases). V lost 5 bases and J lost 0, with 13 bases in between. The germline CDR1 and CDR2 sequences are SGHAT and FQNNGV. This CDR3 region has 15 residues. This CDR3 is CASSPGTGANYGYTF. CDR3 nucleotide sequence: TGTGCCAGCAGCCCCGGGACGGGCGCTAACTATGGCTACACCTTC.

The CDR3 DNA sequence: TGCAGCGTTGTTGCAGGGGGCGGAGGGGGCTACACCTTC. Translating gives CSVVAGGGGGYTF. The gene calls are TRBV29-1 and TRBJ1-2; TRBD1 agrees at 8 bases. Looked up from germline, CDR1 is SQVTM and CDR2 is ANQGSEA. With V trimmed by 4 bases and J by 8 bases, 9 bases remained unmatched. CDR3 length: 13 residues.

The chain joins TRBV7-8 to TRBJ1-5, with 7 nucleotides matching TRBD1. Trimming at V came to 4 bases and at J to 9 bases, leaving 0 bases not matched to a gene. Per the germline V gene, CDR1 is SGHVS and CDR2 is FQNEAQ. This CDR3 has 11 residues. Here the CDR3 reads CASSSGGPQHF. Here the CDR3 DNA reads TGTGCCAGCAGCTCAGGGGGGCCCCAGCATTTT.

The CDR3 region has the DNA TGTGCCAGTAGCCCTATTCCTGGCAGGCGCAATCAGCCCCAGCATTTT. It translates to CASSPIPGRRNQPQHF. The rearrangement joins TRBV19 to TRBJ1-5; D gene unclear. Germline CDR1 LNHDA, CDR2 SQIVND (reference sequence). Trimming pared 6 bases from V and 2 bases from J, leaving 17 bases between. The CDR3 spans 16 residues.

The chain carries TRBV6-5 and TRBJ1-4; D is perhaps TRBD1 (5 bases). Per germline, CDR1 MNHEY and CDR2 SVGAGI. The CDR3 is 15 residues long. V was clipped by 0 bases and J by 4 bases, with 9 bases between them. CDR3 sequence: CASSYSGTVNEKLFF. The DNA for the CDR3 is TGTGCCAGCAGTTACTCCGGGACGGTTAATGAAAAACTGTTTTTT.

The chain is built from TRBV19 and TRBJ1-2, with a weak D call TRBD1 (5 bases). Between the trimmed V and J ends, which lost 3 bases and 4 bases, there was a span of 9 bases. There are 13 residues in the CDR3. Germline V lookup: CDR1 LNHDA, CDR2 SQIVND (reference sequence). This CDR3 is CASSIRDGYGYTF. The CDR3 DNA is TGTGCCAGTAGTATCAGGGATGGCTATGGCTACACCTTC.